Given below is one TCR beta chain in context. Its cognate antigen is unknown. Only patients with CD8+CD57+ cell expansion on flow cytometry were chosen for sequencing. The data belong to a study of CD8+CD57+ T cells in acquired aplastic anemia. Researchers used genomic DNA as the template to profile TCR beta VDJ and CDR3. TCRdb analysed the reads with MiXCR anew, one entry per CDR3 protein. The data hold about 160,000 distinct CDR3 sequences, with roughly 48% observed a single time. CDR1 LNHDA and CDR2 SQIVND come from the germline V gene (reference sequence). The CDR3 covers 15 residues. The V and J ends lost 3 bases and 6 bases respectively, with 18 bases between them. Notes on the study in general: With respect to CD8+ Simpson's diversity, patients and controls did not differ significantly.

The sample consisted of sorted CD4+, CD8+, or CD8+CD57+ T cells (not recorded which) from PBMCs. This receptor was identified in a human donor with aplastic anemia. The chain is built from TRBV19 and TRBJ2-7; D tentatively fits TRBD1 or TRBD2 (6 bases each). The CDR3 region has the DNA TGTGCCAGTAGTATTGGGGGGCTAGCTCCGACCGAGCAGTACTTC. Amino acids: CASSIGGLAPTEQYF.